This T cell receptor beta chain emerged from a study of blood T cells in healthy people across ages. Overall study: About one barcoded TCR beta cDNA was captured per two T cells.

A minimum of 6 million PBMCs was isolated per sample. Concerning this clonotype itself: Its target is unknown.

This CDR3 is 12 amino acids long. With 5 bases removed from V and 8 bases from J, the gap between germline ends came to 10 bases. A second PCR, run for roughly 6 to 11 cycles, used a sample-barcoded 5' primer plus a J-beta primer mix. TCRdb reprocessed the 5' RACE reads with MiXCR, giving one entry per CDR3 protein. Of about 800,000 distinct CDR3 sequences in the sample, around a quarter are singletons; the top ten hold approximately 3.7%. Whole-study results and caveats: Strongly correlated with naive T cell percentage was TCR beta diversity.

This sample was shared with a second study, whose subject was T cells of mothers and their children.

Input material: blood. The receptor comes from a boy younger than 18 in good health. This chain uses TRBV12-3 or TRBV12-4 with TRBJ2-1; D is possibly TRBD1 (5 bases). The CDR3 region has the DNA TGTGCCAGCAGTAGGGGTTCAGATGAGCAGTTCTTC. Residues: CASSRGSDEQFF.